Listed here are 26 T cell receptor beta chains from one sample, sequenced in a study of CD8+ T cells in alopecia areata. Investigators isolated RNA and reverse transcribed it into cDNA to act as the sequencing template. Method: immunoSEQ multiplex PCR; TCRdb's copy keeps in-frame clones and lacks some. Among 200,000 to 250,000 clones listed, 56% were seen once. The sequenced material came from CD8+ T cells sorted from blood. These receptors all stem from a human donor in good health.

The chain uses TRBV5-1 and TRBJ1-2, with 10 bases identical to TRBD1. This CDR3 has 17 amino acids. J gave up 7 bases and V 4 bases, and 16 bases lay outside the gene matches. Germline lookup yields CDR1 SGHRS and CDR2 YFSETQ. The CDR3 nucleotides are TGCGCCAGCAGCGGAAACCCCCGGGACAGGGGTCGGAGTGGCTACACCTTC. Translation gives CASSGNPRDRGRSGYTF.

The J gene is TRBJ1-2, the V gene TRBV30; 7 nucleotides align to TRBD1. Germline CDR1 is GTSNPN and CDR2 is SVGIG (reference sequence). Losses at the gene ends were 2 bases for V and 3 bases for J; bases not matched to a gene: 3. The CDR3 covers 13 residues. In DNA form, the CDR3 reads TGTGCCTGGAGTCAGGGGACAGACTATGGCTACACCTTC. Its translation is CAWSQGTDYGYTF.

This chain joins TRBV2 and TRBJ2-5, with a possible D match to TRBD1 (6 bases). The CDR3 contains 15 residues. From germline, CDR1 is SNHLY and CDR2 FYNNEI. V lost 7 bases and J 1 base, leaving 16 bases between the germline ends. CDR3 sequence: CASTRTEVAQETQYF. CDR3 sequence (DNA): TGTGCCAGCACCCGGACAGAAGTGGCCCAAGAGACCCAGTACTTC.

This CDR3 is CASSAQGVKDTQYF. The CDR3 DNA follows: TGTGCCAGCAGCGCCCAGGGGGTTAAAGATACGCAGTATTTT. The chain recombines TRBV9 with TRBJ2-3; 7 positions match TRBD1. Germline assignment: CDR1 SGDLS and CDR2 YYNGEE. The trim removed 3 bases at V and 5 bases at J, leaving 6 bases unmatched. The CDR3 loop spans 14 amino acids.

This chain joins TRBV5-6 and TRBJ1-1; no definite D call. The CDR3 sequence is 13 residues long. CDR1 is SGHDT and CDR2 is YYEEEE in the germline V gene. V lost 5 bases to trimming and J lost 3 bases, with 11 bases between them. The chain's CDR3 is CASRRGPDTEAFF. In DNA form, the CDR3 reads TGTGCCAGCAGACGCGGGCCCGACACTGAAGCTTTCTTT.

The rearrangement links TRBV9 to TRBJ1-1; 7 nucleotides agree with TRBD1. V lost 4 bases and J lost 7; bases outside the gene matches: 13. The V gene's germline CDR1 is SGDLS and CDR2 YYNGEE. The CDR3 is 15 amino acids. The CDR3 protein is CASSLTTGPFGEAFF. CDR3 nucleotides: TGTGCCAGCAGCCTCACGACAGGGCCTTTTGGTGAAGCTTTCTTT. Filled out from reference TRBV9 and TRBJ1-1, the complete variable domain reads DSGVTQTPKHLITATGQRVTLRCSPRSGDLSVYWYQQSLDQGLQFLIQYYNGEERAKGNILERFSAQQFPDLHSELNLSSLELGDSALYFCASSLTTGPFGEAFFGQGTRLTVV.

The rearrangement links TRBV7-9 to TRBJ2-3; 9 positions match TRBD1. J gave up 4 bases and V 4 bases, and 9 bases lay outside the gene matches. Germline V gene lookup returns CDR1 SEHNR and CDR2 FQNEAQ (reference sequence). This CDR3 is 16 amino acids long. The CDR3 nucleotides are TGTGCCAGCAGCTCTCCGGGACAGGGACATGCAGATACGCAGTATTTT. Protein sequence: CASSSPGQGHADTQYF. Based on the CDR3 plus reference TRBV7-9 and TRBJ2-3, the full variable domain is DTGVSQNPRHKITKRGQNVTFRCDPISEHNRLYWYRQTLGQGPEFLTYFQNEAQLEKSRLLSDRFSAERPKGSFSTLEIQRTEQGDSAMYLCASSSPGQGHADTQYFGPGTRLTVL.

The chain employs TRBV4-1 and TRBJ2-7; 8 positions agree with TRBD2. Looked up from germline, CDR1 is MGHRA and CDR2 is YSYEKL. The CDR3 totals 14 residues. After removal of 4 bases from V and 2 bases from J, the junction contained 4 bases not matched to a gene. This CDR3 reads CASSLGTRPYEQYF. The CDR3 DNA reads TGCGCCAGCAGCCTCGGGACTAGGCCCTACGAGCAGTACTTC.

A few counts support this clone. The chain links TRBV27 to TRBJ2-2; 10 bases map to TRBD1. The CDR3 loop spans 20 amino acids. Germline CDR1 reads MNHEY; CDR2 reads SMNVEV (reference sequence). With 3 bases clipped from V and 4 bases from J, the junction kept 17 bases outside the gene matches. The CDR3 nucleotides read TGTGCCAGCAGTTTTGAGGCGGGACAGGGGATCCAATGGGGCACCGGGGAGCTGTTTTTT. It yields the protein CASSFEAGQGIQWGTGELFF.

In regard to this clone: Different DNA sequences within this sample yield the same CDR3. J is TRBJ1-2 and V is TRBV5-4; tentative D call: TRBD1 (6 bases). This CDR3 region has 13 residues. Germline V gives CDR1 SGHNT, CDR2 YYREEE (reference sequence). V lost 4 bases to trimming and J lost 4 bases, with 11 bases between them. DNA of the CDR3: TGTGCCAGCAGCCTCAGGGGCGGCTATGGCTACACCTTC. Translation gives CASSLRGGYGYTF.

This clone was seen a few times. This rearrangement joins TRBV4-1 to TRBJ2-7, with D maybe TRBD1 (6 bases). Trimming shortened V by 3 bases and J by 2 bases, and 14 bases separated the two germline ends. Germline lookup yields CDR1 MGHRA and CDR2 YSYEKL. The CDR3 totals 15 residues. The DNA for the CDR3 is TGCGCCAGCAGCCAGATTGCGGACAGTCCCTACGAGCAGTACTTC. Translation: CASSQIADSPYEQYF.

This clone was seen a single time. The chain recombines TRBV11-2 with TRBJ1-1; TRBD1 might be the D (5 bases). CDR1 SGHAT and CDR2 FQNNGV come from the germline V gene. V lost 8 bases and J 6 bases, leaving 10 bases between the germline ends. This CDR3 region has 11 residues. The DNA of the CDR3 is TGTGCCAGCGTTTTAGGGGCTGAAGCTTTCTTT. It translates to CASVLGAEAFF. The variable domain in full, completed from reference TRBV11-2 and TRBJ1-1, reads EAGVAQSPRYKIIEKRQSVAFWCNPISGHATLYWYQQILGQGPKLLIQFQNNGVVDDSQLPKDRFSAERLKGVDSTLKIQPAKLEDSAVYLCASVLGAEAFFGQGTRLTVV.

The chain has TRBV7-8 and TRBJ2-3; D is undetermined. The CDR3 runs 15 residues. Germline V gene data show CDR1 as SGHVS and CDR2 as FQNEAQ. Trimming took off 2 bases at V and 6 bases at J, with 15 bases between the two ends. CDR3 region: CASSLSLSPRDTQYF. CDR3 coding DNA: TGTGCCAGCAGCTTAAGCCTGTCCCCCCGGGATACGCAGTATTTT. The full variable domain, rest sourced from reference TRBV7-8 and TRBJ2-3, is GAGVSQSPRYKVAKRGQDVALRCDPISGHVSLFWYQQALGQGPEFLTYFQNEAQLDKSGLPSDRFFAERPEGSVSTLKIQRTQQEDSAVYLCASSLSLSPRDTQYFGPGTRLTVL.

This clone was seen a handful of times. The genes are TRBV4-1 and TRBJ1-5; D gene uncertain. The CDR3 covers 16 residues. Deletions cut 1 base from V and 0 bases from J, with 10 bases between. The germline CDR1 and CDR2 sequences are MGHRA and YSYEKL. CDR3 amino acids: CASSQVYGNSNQPQHF. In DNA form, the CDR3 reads TGCGCCAGCAGCCAAGTCTACGGGAATAGCAATCAGCCCCAGCATTTT.

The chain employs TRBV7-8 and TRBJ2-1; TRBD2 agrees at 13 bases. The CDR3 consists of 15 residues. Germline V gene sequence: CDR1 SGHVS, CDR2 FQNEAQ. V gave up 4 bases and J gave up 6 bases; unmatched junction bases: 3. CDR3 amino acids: CASSSLAGGFNEQFF. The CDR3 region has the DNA TGTGCCAGCAGCTCACTAGCGGGGGGGTTCAATGAGCAGTTCTTC.

CDR3 DNA: TGTGCCAGCAGCTACAGGGGGATCTCCTACGAGCAGTACTTC. The encoded protein is CASSYRGISYEQYF. The genes are TRBV5-4 and TRBJ2-7, with 8 nucleotides matching TRBD1. The junction had 2 bases not matched to a gene; V was cut back by 3 bases and J by 0 bases. In germline, CDR1 is SGHNT, CDR2 YYREEE (reference sequence). This CDR3 region has 14 residues. Based on the CDR3 plus reference TRBV5-4 and TRBJ2-7, the full variable domain is ETGVTQSPTHLIKTRGQQVTLRCSSQSGHNTVSWYQQALGQGPQFIFQYYREEENGRGNFPPRFSGLQFPNYSSELNVNALELDDSALYLCASSYRGISYEQYFGPGTRLTVT.

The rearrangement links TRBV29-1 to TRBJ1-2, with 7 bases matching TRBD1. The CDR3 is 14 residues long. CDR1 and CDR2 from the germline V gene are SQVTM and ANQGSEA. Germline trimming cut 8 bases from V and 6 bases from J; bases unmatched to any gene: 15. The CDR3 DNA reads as TGCAGCCCTTACCCCGACAGGGAAGCTCATGGCTACACCTTC. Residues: CSPYPDREAHGYTF.

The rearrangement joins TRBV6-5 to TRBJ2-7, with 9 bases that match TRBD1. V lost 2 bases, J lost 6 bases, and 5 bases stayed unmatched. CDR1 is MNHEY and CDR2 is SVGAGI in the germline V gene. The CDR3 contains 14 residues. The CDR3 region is CASSYRTGVREQYF. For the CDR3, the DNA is TGTGCCAGCAGTTACCGGACAGGGGTCCGCGAGCAGTACTTC.

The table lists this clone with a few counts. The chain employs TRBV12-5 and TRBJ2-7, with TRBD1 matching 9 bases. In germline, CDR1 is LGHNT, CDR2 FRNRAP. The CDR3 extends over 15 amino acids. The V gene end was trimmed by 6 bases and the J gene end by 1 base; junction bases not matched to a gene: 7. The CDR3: CASGPSGTGSYEQYF. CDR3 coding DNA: TGTGCTAGTGGACCCTCCGGGACAGGGTCCTACGAGCAGTACTTC. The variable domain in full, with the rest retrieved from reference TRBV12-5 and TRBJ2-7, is DARVTQTPRHKVTEMGQEVTMRCQPILGHNTVFWYRQTMMQGLELLAYFRNRAPLDDSGMPKDRFSAEMPDATLATLKIQPSEPRDSAVYFCASGPSGTGSYEQYFGPGTRLTVT.

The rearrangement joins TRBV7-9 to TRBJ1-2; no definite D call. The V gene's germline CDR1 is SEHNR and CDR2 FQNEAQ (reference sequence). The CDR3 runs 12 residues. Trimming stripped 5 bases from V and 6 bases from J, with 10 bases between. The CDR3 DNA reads TGTGCCAGCAGCGTAGGTAGCGATGGCTACACCTTC. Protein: CASSVGSDGYTF.

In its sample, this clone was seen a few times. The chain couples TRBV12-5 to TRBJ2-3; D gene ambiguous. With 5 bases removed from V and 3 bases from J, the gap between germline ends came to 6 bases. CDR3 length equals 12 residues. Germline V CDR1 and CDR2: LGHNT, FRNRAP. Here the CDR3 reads CASGNPTDTQYF. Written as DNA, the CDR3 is TGTGCTAGTGGTAACCCGACAGATACGCAGTATTTT. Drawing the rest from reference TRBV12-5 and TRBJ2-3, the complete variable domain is DARVTQTPRHKVTEMGQEVTMRCQPILGHNTVFWYRQTMMQGLELLAYFRNRAPLDDSGMPKDRFSAEMPDATLATLKIQPSEPRDSAVYFCASGNPTDTQYFGPGTRLTVL.

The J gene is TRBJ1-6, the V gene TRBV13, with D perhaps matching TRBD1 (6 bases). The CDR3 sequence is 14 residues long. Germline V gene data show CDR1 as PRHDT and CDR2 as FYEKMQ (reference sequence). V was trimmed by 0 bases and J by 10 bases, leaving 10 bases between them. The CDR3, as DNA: TGTGCCAGCAGCTTAGGACAGGGTACCTCACCCCTCCACTTT. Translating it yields CASSLGQGTSPLHF.

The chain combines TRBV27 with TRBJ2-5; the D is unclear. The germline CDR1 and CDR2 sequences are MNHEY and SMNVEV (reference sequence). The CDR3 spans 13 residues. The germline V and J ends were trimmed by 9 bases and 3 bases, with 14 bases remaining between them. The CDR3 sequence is CARPRGSEETQYF. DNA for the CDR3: TGTGCCAGACCCCGTGGTTCGGAAGAGACCCAGTACTTC.

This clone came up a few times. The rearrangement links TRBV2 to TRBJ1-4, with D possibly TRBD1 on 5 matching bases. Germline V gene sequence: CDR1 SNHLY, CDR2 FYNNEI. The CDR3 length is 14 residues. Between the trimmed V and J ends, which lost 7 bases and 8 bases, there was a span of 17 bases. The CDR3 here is CASILPTGEEKLFF. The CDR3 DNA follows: TGTGCCAGCATCCTACCGACGGGGGAGGAAAAACTGTTTTTT.

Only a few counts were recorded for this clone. Here the CDR3 DNA reads TGCGCCAGCAGCCGGACGTCGGGGGGTTACAATGAGCAGTTCTTC. Protein sequence: CASSRTSGGYNEQFF. This chain uses TRBV4-1 with TRBJ2-1; 7 nucleotides line up with TRBD2. Germline CDR1 is MGHRA and CDR2 is YSYEKL. V lost 4 bases to trimming and J lost 4 bases; unmatched junction nucleotides: 7. There are 15 residues in the CDR3.

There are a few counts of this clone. In nucleotides, the CDR3 is TGCAGCGTTGAAGAGGGGCGGGGACACACCGGGGAGCTGTTTTTT. It codes for CSVEEGRGHTGELFF. V gene TRBV29-1 combines with J gene TRBJ2-2; possible D gene TRBD2, 6 bases. Germline V gene sequence: CDR1 SQVTM, CDR2 ANQGSEA. Trimming took 0 bases from V and 3 from J, leaving 11 bases between them. The CDR3 length is 15 residues.